The entry below gives a single T cell receptor beta chain sequence along with its context. The sample comes from a study of T cell responses to AZD1222 COVID-19 vaccine. Assay: immunoSEQ multiplex PCR; the TCRdb copy retains only in-frame clones and omits some. The table has some 250,000 clones, 90% to 95% seen once; the top ten hold less than 0.6%. V lost 4 bases, J lost 10 bases, and 9 bases stayed unmatched. Germline assignment: CDR1 MNHEY and CDR2 SVGAGI. This CDR3 region has 13 residues. Source: peripheral blood, taken 28 days after the second AZD1222 dose. This TCR came from an adult who received the AZD1222 COVID-19 vaccine. This rearrangement joins TRBV6-5 to TRBJ1-2, with 7 positions matching TRBD1. CDR3 sequence (DNA): TGTGCCAGCAGTTTGGGACAGACCCCCCACTACACCTTC. Its translation is CASSLGQTPHYTF.